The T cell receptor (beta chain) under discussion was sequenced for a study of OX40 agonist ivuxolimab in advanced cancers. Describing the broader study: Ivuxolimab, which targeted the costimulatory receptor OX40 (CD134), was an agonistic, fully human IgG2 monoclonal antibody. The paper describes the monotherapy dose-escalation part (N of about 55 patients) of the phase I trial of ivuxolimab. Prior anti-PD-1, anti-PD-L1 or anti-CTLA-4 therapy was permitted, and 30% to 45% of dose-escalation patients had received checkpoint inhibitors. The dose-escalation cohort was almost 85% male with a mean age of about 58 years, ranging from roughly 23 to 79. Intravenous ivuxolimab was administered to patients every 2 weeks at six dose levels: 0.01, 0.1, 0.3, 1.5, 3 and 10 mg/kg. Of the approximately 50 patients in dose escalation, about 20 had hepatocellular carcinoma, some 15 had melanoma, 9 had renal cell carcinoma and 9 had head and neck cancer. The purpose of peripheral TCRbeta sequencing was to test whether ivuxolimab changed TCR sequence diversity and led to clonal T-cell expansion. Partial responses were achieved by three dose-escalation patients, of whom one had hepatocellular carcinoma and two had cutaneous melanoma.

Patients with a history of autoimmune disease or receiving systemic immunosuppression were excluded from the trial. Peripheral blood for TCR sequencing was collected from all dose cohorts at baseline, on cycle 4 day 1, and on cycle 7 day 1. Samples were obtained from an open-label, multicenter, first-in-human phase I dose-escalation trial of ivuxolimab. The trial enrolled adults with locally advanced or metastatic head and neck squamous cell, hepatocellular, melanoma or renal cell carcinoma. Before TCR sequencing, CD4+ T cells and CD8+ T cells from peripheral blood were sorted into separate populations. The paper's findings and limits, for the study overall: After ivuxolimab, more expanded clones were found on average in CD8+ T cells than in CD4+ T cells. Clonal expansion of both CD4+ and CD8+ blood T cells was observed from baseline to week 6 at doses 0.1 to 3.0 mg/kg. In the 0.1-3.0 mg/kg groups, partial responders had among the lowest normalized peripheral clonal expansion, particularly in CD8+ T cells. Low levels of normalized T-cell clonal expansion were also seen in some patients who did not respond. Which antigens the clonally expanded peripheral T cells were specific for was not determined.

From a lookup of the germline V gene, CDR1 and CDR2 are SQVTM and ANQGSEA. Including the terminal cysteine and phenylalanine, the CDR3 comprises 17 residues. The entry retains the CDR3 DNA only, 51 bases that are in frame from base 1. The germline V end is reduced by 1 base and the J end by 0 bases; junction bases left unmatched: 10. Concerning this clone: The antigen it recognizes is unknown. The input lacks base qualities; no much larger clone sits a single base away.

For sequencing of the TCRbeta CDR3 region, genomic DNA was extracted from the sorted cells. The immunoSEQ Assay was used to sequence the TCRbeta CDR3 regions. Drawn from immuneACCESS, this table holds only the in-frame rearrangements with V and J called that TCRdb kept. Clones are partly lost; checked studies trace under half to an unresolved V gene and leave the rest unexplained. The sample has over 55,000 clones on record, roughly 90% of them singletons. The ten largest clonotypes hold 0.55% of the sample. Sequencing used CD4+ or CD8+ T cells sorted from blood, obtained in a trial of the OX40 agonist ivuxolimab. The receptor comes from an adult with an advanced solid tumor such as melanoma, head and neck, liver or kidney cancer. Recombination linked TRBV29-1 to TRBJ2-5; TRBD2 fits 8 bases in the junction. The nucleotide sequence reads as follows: TGCAGCGTTGAAGGAATGGGGCGGGGGGCCAACCAAGAGACCCAGTACTTC. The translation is CSVEGMGRGANQETQYF.